The text below deals with one T cell receptor beta chain. Its target is unknown. Sequencing libraries made from TCR beta cDNA carried unique molecular identifiers. TCRdb called the PCR reads again in MiXCR, with one record for every CDR3 protein. The table lists 350,000 to 500,000 distinct CDR3 sequences, about 40% of them singletons, with around 8% in the top ten. This sample stems from a study of post-analysis software for immune sequencing data. Study-level findings and limits: Batch-mates among the samples co-clustered strongly by F measure. Patients carried roughly 5 TRBV segments more frequently than controls did, and TRBV5-6, TRBV5-1 and TRBV20-1 were among them.

The length of the CDR3 is 14 residues. The germline V gene has CDR1 SGHTA and CDR2 FQGTGA. The V and J ends lost 5 bases and 4 bases respectively, with 14 bases between them. This sequence originates from a girl aged 2 to 10 with multiple sclerosis. The V call is TRBV7-3, the J call TRBJ2-5; D perhaps matches TRBD2 (6 bases). Sequencing was carried out using blood. CDR3: CASSLGGDGETQYF. The CDR3 nucleotides read TGTGCCAGCAGCCTGGGAGGAGACGGAGAGACCCAGTACTTC.